This T cell receptor beta chain was profiled in a study of sequential checkpoint blockade in melanoma. TCRdb keeps only in-frame clones here, not all; method: immunoSEQ multiplex PCR. Of fewer than 13,000 clones listed, 73% are singletons. The treatment here: randomized to nivolumab then ipilimumab (arm A) or the reverse (arm B). This clone has more than one count but fewer than ten. Germline CDR1 reads MNHEY; CDR2 reads SMNVEV (reference sequence). This CDR3 spans 14 amino acids. The ends were cut back, 5 bases at V and 2 bases at J, with 10 bases in the middle. The TCR sequence derives from a human donor with melanoma. The sequences come from CD8+ T cells sorted from blood (inferred from file names), collected from a patient given nivolumab and ipilimumab in sequence. The chain employs TRBV27 and TRBJ2-1; a possible D gene is TRBD2 (6 bases). The DNA for the CDR3 is TGTGCCAGCAGTCCTAGCGCCACCTACAATGAGCAGTTCTTC. This sequence encodes CASSPSATYNEQFF.